The rows below give T cell receptor beta chains drawn from one sample of a study of Tregs in tolerant kidney transplant recipients. Some clones are missing from TCRdb's copy, which holds only in-frame ones; the method was immunoSEQ multiplex PCR. The data contain tens of thousands of clones, approximately 93% of them singletons. Here the sequenced sample was CD4+ T cells from blood (PBMCs), taken 12 months after the transplant. Receptor source: a human patient who received a combined kidney and bone marrow transplant. A share of the T cells may be of graft donor origin. The CDR3 runs from the conserved cysteine through the conserved F or W. The D gene is left open where the match is weak. Not every row has a clone size; where given, it reads once, few, many or a size class.

clone size	D gene	V gene	J gene	CDR3 DNA	CDR3 protein
-	-	TRBV4-1	TRBJ1-2	TGCGCCAGCAGCCCCGGACATTCGAAGGTGACTAACTATGGCTACACCTTC	CASSPGHSKVTNYGYTF
-	TRBD1	TRBV19	TRBJ2-7	TGTGCCAGTAGTCCCGGGACAGGGGGTAAATCATACGAGCAGTACTTC	CASSPGTGGKSYEQYF
-	-	TRBV30	TRBJ1-5	TGTGCCTGGAGTGTGAGGGGCAATCAGCCCCAGCATTTT	CAWSVRGNQPQHF
-	-	TRBV7-8	TRBJ1-2	TGTGCCAGCAGCTTAGGCGGGACTCCTAACTATGGCTACACCTTC	CASSLGGTPNYGYTF
-	TRBD1	TRBV6-1	TRBJ1-5	TGTGCCAGCAGTGAAGCAGGGGGCGGCCCTAATCAGCCCCAGCATTTT	CASSEAGGGPNQPQHF
-	-	TRBV5-6	TRBJ1-2	TGTGCCAGCAGCGACGACAGGTATGGCTACACCTTC	CASSDDRYGYTF
once	TRBD1	TRBV6-5	TRBJ2-3	TGTGCCAGCAGTTACCGACAGGGCGGCACAGATACGCAGTATTTT	CASSYRQGGTDTQYF
-	TRBD1	TRBV19	TRBJ2-5	TGTGCCAGTAGTGTGCCGGGACAGGGTCGAGAGACCCAGTACTTC	CASSVPGQGRETQYF
-	-	TRBV5-1	TRBJ2-7	TGCGCCAGCAGCTTGCGAGCTCTCAATGGCGAGCAGTACTTC	CASSLRALNGEQYF
-	TRBD2	TRBV6-1	TRBJ2-5	TGTGCCAGCACCATAGGACTAGCGGGGGGTGAGACCCAGTACTTC	CASTIGLAGGETQYF
-	TRBD1	TRBV5-6	TRBJ1-3	TGTGCCAGCAGCCGCACACAGGGGGCGTCGGGAAACACCATATATTTT	CASSRTQGASGNTIYF
-	TRBD2	TRBV6-6	TRBJ2-7	TGTGCCAGCGGACTAGCGCCTGGGGGCGAGCAGTACTTC	CASGLAPGGEQYF
-	-	TRBV28	TRBJ1-1	TGTGCCATTGGGCAGGCGAACACTGAAGCTTTCTTT	CAIGQANTEAFF
-	-	TRBV5-6	TRBJ2-5	TGTGCCAGCAGCCCGACTAGATCAGAGACCCAGTACTTC	CASSPTRSETQYF
-	-	TRBV5-1	TRBJ2-2	TGCGCCAGCAGCCGGCTGGGAGGGGGCACCGGGGAGCTGTTTTTT	CASSRLGGGTGELFF
-	-	TRBV20-1	TRBJ2-7	TGCAGTGCTAGAGGGAGGCACGAGCAGTACTTC	CSARGRHEQYF
-	TRBD1	TRBV5-1	TRBJ2-3	TGCGCCAGCAGGTATTACAGGGGTAGCACAGATACGCAGTATTTT	CASRYYRGSTDTQYF
-	TRBD2	TRBV7-2	TRBJ2-7	TGTGCCAGCAGCCCACCGGGACTAGCTGCCGGGGCCTACGAGCAGTACTTC	CASSPPGLAAGAYEQYF
-	TRBD1	TRBV7-2	TRBJ2-1	TGTGCCAGCAGCGCGCAGGGGGCGCTTAATCCCAATGAGCAGTTCTTC	CASSAQGALNPNEQFF
-	TRBD1	TRBV7-7	TRBJ2-1	TGTGCCAGCAGCTTAAATACAGGGGTCTACAATGAGCAGTTCTTC	CASSLNTGVYNEQFF
-	-	TRBV5-4	TRBJ1-6	TGTGCCAGCAGCCCAATGACGACCCAGGGGCATTCACCCCTCCACTTT	CASSPMTTQGHSPLHF
-	TRBD2	TRBV27	TRBJ2-7	TGTGCCAGCAGTCGTCCTCGGGCCGGGGGGTCCTACGAGCAGTACTTC	CASSRPRAGGSYEQYF
-	TRBD1	TRBV4-3	TRBJ2-3	TGCGCCAGCAGCCAAGATGAGACAGGGGGTGAGACAGATACGCAGTATTTT	CASSQDETGGETDTQYF
-	-	TRBV19	TRBJ1-2	TGTGCCAGTAGTATTGGGGCAGCGAACTATGGCTACACCTTC	CASSIGAANYGYTF
-	-	TRBV9	TRBJ2-2	TGTGCCAGCAGCGTCAGGAGTAGCGGAGTCACCGGGGAGCTGTTTTTT	CASSVRSSGVTGELFF
-	-	TRBV5-1	TRBJ2-7	TGCGCCAGCAGCTTGAAGGTAGCCTCCTACGAGCAGTACTTC	CASSLKVASYEQYF
-	TRBD1	TRBV5-5	TRBJ1-6	TGTGCCAGCAGCCAGGACAGGGTTGGGTCACCCCTCCACTTT	CASSQDRVGSPLHF
-	TRBD1	TRBV6-5	TRBJ2-5	TGTGCCAGCAGTTACTCACAGGGGCAAGAGACCCAGTACTTC	CASSYSQGQETQYF
-	TRBD2	TRBV7-9	TRBJ2-7	TGTGCCCCTAGGGAACTAGCGGACCCCTACGAGCAGTACTTC	CAPRELADPYEQYF
-	-	TRBV7-2	TRBJ1-6	TGTGCCAGCAGCTTAGGTTACAGGGCTAATTCACCCCTCCACTTT	CASSLGYRANSPLHF
-	-	TRBV6-1	TRBJ2-5	TGTGCCAGCAGTGCTCTGACTAGTTTCGAGACCCAGTACTTC	CASSALTSFETQYF
-	-	TRBV4-2	TRBJ2-7	TGTGCCAGCAGCCCCTCTCCGGACAGCTTCTCCTACGAGCAGTACTTC	CASSPSPDSFSYEQYF
-	TRBD1	TRBV11-3	TRBJ2-5	TGTGCCAGCAGCTCCCGACAGGGCCGTGAGACCCAGTACTTC	CASSSRQGRETQYF
once	-	TRBV28	TRBJ2-2	TGTGCCAGCAGTTATGCGGGGTTCACCGGGGAGCTGTTTTTT	CASSYAGFTGELFF
-	-	TRBV11-2	TRBJ2-7	TGTGCCAGCAGCAAACTCGCGGGACTCGTCTCCTACGAGCAGTACTTC	CASSKLAGLVSYEQYF
-	-	TRBV11-1	TRBJ2-1	TGTGCCAGCAGCAGAGGAGGGGATGAGCAGTTCTTC	CASSRGGDEQFF
-	-	TRBV4-2	TRBJ2-7	TGTGCCAGCAGCTTTAGCGGAGAGCAGTACTTC	CASSFSGEQYF
-	-	TRBV20-1	TRBJ2-5	TGCAGTGCTAGCGGCCAAGAGACCCAGTACTTC	CSASGQETQYF
-	TRBD2	TRBV4-2	TRBJ2-5	TGTGCCAGCAGCCTATTAATCGGGACTAGCAGCGGGGTGCAGTACTTC	CASSLLIGTSSGVQYF
once	-	TRBV9	TRBJ2-7	TGTGCCAGCAGCGGTTCATCCGGGTCCTACGAGCAGTACTTC	CASSGSSGSYEQYF
-	-	TRBV6-5	TRBJ1-2	TGTGCCAGCAGTAACCCCGGGGACTCTGGCTACACCTTC	CASSNPGDSGYTF
-	TRBD1	TRBV25-1	TRBJ1-2	TGTGCCAGCAGTGACAGGGGGCGCGTTTCAGATGGCTACACCTTC	CASSDRGRVSDGYTF
-	TRBD1	TRBV2	TRBJ1-6	TGTGCCAGCAGCGTCAGAATTGTACCGGGACAGGGTTATTCACCCCTCCACTTT	CASSVRIVPGQGYSPLHF
-	TRBD2	TRBV6-4	TRBJ2-1	TGTGCCAGCAGTCGGACTAGCGGGAGTATCAACAATGAGCAGTTCTTC	CASSRTSGSINNEQFF